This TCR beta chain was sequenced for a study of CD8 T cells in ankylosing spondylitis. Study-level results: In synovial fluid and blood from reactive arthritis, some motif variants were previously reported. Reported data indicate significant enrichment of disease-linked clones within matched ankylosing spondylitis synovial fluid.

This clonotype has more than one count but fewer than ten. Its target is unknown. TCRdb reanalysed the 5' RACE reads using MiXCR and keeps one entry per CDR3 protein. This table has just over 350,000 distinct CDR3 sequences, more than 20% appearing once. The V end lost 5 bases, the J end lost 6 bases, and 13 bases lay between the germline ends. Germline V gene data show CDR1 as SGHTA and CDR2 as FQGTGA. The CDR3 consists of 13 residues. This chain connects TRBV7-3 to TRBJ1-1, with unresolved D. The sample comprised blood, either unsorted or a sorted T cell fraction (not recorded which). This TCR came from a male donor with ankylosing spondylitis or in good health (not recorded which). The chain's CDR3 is CASSTSPFAEAFF. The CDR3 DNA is TGTGCCAGCAGCACTTCACCCTTCGCTGAAGCTTTCTTT.